This T cell receptor beta chain was recorded in a study of blood T cells in healthy people across ages. This clonotype was counted only a few times. Combining a sample-barcoded 5' primer with a J-beta primer mix, a second PCR ran for 7 to 11 cycles. TCRdb fed the 5' RACE reads into MiXCR, producing one record per CDR3 protein. Of 540,000 or so distinct CDR3 sequences in the sample, 40% to 50% were seen once. This CDR3 comprises 15 residues. The germline V gene encodes CDR1 PRHDT and CDR2 FYEKMQ (reference sequence). The V and J ends lost 5 bases and 0 bases, in that order; junction bases with no gene match: 5.

The receptor was derived from a man older than 75 in good health. V and J are TRBV13 and TRBJ2-3; 7 bases line up with TRBD2. Source material: blood. CDR3 coding DNA: TGTGCCAGCAGCCAGGGACTATCTAGCACAGATACGCAGTATTTT. Its translation: CASSQGLSSTDTQYF.